These 28 T cell receptor beta chains were all obtained from the same sample, sequenced in a study of blood T cell repertoires in COVID-19 (dated by TCRdb to 2018 to 2021). Receptor libraries were prepared by the immunoSEQ multiplex PCR assay. In its TCRdb copy, this immuneACCESS table keeps in-frame sequences only and misses some clones. Where compared with another copy, unresolved V genes explain less than half of these, and the others have no known cause. The sample has approximately 210,000 clones on record, 75% to 85% of them singletons. Around 11% of the sample rests with the top ten. The sequenced material came from PBMCs or T cells enriched from blood (not recorded which). Receptors were obtained from a man in his forties who had recovered from COVID-19.

The chain recombines TRBV6-5 with TRBJ1-5, with 8 positions matching TRBD1. The CDR3 is 14 residues long. From germline, CDR1 is MNHEY and CDR2 SVGAGI. V was pared by 0 bases and J by 6 bases, with 1 base of the junction left unmatched. CDR3 sequence: CASSYSQGAQPQHF. Written as DNA, the CDR3 is TGTGCCAGCAGTTACTCCCAGGGGGCTCAGCCCCAGCATTTT.

This chain joins TRBV10-3 and TRBJ2-7; 8 nucleotides match TRBD1. Looked up from germline, CDR1 is ENHRY and CDR2 is SYGVKD. The length of the CDR3 is 13 residues. V shed 5 bases and J 6 bases; nucleotides not matched to a gene: 6. DNA of the CDR3: TGTGCCATCAGTCCGGACAGGGTCCGCGAGCAGTACTTC. It specifies CAISPDRVREQYF.

This clone was seen a handful of times. CDR3 sequence (DNA): TGTGCCAGCGCTTTAGGGGACACGTATTCACCCCTCCACTTT. It codes for CASALGDTYSPLHF. The chain combines TRBV28 with TRBJ1-6; TRBD1 is a possible D gene (6 bases). The CDR3 is 14 amino acids. Germline assignment: CDR1 MDHEN and CDR2 SYDVKM. V was pared by 8 bases and J by 8 bases, with 16 bases between.

The chain links TRBV2 to TRBJ1-6, with TRBD1 identical over 7 bases. V gave up 7 bases and J gave up 4 bases; unmatched junction bases: 10. CDR1 and CDR2 from the germline V gene are SNHLY and FYNNEI. CDR3 length: 16 residues. Here the CDR3 DNA reads TGTGCCAGCACCGAGGACAGGACCCTGTATAATTCACCCCTCCACTTT. As protein: CASTEDRTLYNSPLHF.

This chain joins TRBV29-1 and TRBJ2-7, with 7 bases matching TRBD1. Germline CDR1 SQVTM, CDR2 ANQGSEA. This CDR3 comprises 13 residues. V lost 7 bases, J lost 4 bases, and 10 bases stayed unmatched. DNA for the CDR3: TGCAGCGCCCCGGGACAGCCTTGTTACGAGCAGTACGTC. Residues: CSAPGQPCYEQYV.

The chain couples TRBV7-9 to TRBJ2-3; 10 bases map to TRBD1. Per the germline V gene, CDR1 is SEHNR and CDR2 is FQNEAQ (reference sequence). The CDR3 runs 14 residues. After removal of 5 bases from V and 4 bases from J, the junction contained 3 bases not matched to a gene. As DNA, the CDR3 is TGTGCCAGCAGCCCGGACAGGGGGGCAGATACGCAGTATTTT. It is translated as CASSPDRGADTQYF.

The chain couples TRBV7-2 to TRBJ2-6; weak D call: TRBD2 (5 bases). The CDR3 runs to 17 residues. With 1 base removed from V and 2 bases from J, the gap between germline ends came to 12 bases. CDR1 and CDR2 (germline): SGHTA, FQGNSA. CDR3 loop: CASSLDGVNPGANVLTF. CDR3 DNA: TGTGCCAGCAGCTTAGACGGGGTGAATCCTGGGGCCAACGTCCTGACTTTC.

V usage is TRBV4-3 and J usage is TRBJ1-2, with TRBD1 as a possible D gene (6 bases). This CDR3 is built from 16 residues. Germline V gene data show CDR1 as LGHNA and CDR2 as YSLEER. Trimming removed 0 bases from V and 4 bases from J, with 15 bases in between. The CDR3 reads CASSQDRGGGGYGYTF. The CDR3 DNA follows: TGCGCCAGCAGCCAAGATAGGGGAGGGGGTGGCTATGGCTACACCTTC.

The chain joins TRBV24-1 to TRBJ2-3, with D tentatively TRBD1 (6 bases). V was trimmed by 1 base and J by 3 bases, leaving 16 bases between them. The CDR3 extends over 17 amino acids. Germline V CDR1 and CDR2: KGHDR, SFDVKD. The CDR3 DNA reads TGTGCCACCAGTGATTTCCAGGGGAGTTCTAGTACAGATACGCAGTATTTT. Translation gives CATSDFQGSSSTDTQYF.

The CDR3 DNA reads TGTGCCAGCAGTGAACAGGGGGCTAACTATGGCTACACCTTC. The encoded protein is CASSEQGANYGYTF. The chain employs TRBV6-1 and TRBJ1-2, with 7 nucleotides matching TRBD1. V lost 2 bases to trimming and J lost 0 bases; unmatched junction nucleotides: 0. Germline V gene data show CDR1 as MNHNS and CDR2 as SASEGT. This CDR3 has 14 residues.

The V and J genes are TRBV24-1 and TRBJ2-3, with TRBD1 matching 9 bases. This CDR3 contains 15 residues. With V trimmed by 3 bases and J by 5 bases, 5 bases remained unmatched. CDR1 KGHDR and CDR2 SFDVKD come from the germline V gene. CDR3 sequence (DNA): TGTGCCACCAGTGATCGGGACAGGGCGGGAGATACGCAGTATTTT. This translates into CATSDRDRAGDTQYF.

The J gene is TRBJ1-4, the V gene TRBV5-4, with TRBD1 matching 7 bases. Unmatched junction bases numbered 4, after V lost 2 bases and J lost 3 bases. The CDR3 extends over 15 amino acids. CDR1 and CDR2 from the germline V gene are SGHNT and YYREEE (reference sequence). CDR3 in DNA: TGTGCCAGCAGCTTCCGACAGGGAGCTAATGAAAAACTGTTTTTT. It encodes CASSFRQGANEKLFF. Variable domain in full (rest from reference TRBV5-4 and TRBJ1-4): ETGVTQSPTHLIKTRGQQVTLRCSSQSGHNTVSWYQQALGQGPQFIFQYYREEENGRGNFPPRFSGLQFPNYSSELNVNALELDDSALYLCASSFRQGANEKLFFGSGTQLSVL.

This clone was seen a few times. V is TRBV3-1 (or the pseudogene TRBV3-2) and J is TRBJ2-7; D perhaps matches TRBD2 (5 bases). Trimming stripped 8 bases from V and 3 bases from J, with 14 bases between. Germline CDR1 LGHDT, CDR2 YNNKEL (reference sequence). The CDR3 is 13 amino acids. CDR3 amino acids: CASRPDYFYEQYV. In DNA form, the CDR3 reads TGTGCCAGCCGTCCCGACTATTTCTACGAGCAGTACGTC.

V gene TRBV9 combines with J gene TRBJ2-2; D unclear. Germline V CDR1 and CDR2: SGDLS, YYNGEE. V lost 4 bases and J lost 8, with 9 bases in between. The CDR3 has 12 amino acids. In DNA form, the CDR3 reads TGTGCCAGCAGCACCCTGAGGGGGGAGCTGTTTTTT. This encodes CASSTLRGELFF.

The rearrangement joins TRBV7-2 to TRBJ2-2, with D possibly being TRBD1 (5 bases). V lost 3 bases and J lost 6, with 14 bases in between. The V gene's germline CDR1 is SGHTA and CDR2 FQGNSA. The CDR3 contains 15 residues. The CDR3 here is CASSFGLGASGELFF. Written as DNA, the CDR3 is TGTGCCAGCAGCTTCGGGCTAGGGGCCTCCGGGGAGCTGTTTTTT. The variable domain in full, completed from reference TRBV7-2 and TRBJ2-2, reads GAGVSQSPSNKVTEKGKDVELRCDPISGHTALYWYRQSLGQGLEFLIYFQGNSAPDKSGLPSDRFSAERTGGSVSTLTIQRTQQEDSAVYLCASSFGLGASGELFFGEGSRLTVL.

The J gene is TRBJ2-2, the V gene TRBV9; 9 bases map to TRBD1. Germline V gives CDR1 SGDLS, CDR2 YYNGEE. The CDR3 is 15 amino acids. V dropped 6 bases and J dropped 4; count of bases not matched to a gene: 7. The CDR3 nucleotides are TGTGCCAGCAACCCCACGGGACAGGGCACCGGGGAGCTGTTTTTT. Protein: CASNPTGQGTGELFF.

The chain has TRBV5-4 and TRBJ1-1; 12 bases map to TRBD1. This CDR3 is built from 17 residues. The J segment lost 3 bases and the V segment lost 3 bases, leaving 9 bases of the junction unmatched. Germline CDR1 is SGHNT and CDR2 is YYREEE (reference sequence). The CDR3 nucleotides read TGTGCCAGCAGCTCACCCGGGACAGGGGGCGCGGACACTGAAGCTTTCTTT. Translation gives CASSSPGTGGADTEAFF.

The gene calls are TRBV4-3 and TRBJ2-1, with 8 bases that match TRBD1. CDR1 is LGHNA, CDR2 YSLEER, per germline. The CDR3 is 15 amino acids. The V segment lost 4 bases and the J segment 5 bases; nucleotides outside the gene matches: 7. CDR3: CASSRGTGLNNEQFF. The CDR3 DNA is TGCGCCAGCAGCCGGGGGACAGGACTGAACAATGAGCAGTTCTTC.

The chain couples TRBV6-5 to TRBJ1-1; D is possibly TRBD1 (6 bases). Trimming left V 6 bases short and J 5 bases short, with 19 bases between. The CDR3 has 15 amino acids. CDR1 and CDR2 from the germline V gene are MNHEY and SVGAGI. The CDR3 reads CASSHGPEGVTEAFF. In DNA, the CDR3 is TGTGCCAGCAGCCACGGACCCGAGGGGGTGACTGAAGCTTTCTTT.

The V and J genes are TRBV24-1 and TRBJ2-1; 14 bases are shared with TRBD2. V gave up 3 bases and J gave up 2 bases; unmatched junction bases: 5. The CDR3 is 18 residues long. Germline V CDR1 and CDR2: KGHDR, SFDVKD. CDR3 loop: CATSDQMTSGRAYNEQFF. Here the CDR3 DNA reads TGTGCCACCAGTGATCAAATGACTAGCGGGAGGGCCTACAATGAGCAGTTCTTC.

This chain uses TRBV5-5 with TRBJ2-3; 9 nucleotides match TRBD1. Trimming removed 3 bases from V and 1 base from J; junction bases left unmatched: 6. The CDR3 is 16 residues long. Germline values: CDR1 SGHKS, CDR2 YYEKEE (reference sequence). CDR3 bases: TGTGCCAGCAGCTACCTATGGACAGGGGGCACAGATACGCAGTATTTT. Its translation is CASSYLWTGGTDTQYF.

The chain couples TRBV11-2 to TRBJ2-4, with D maybe TRBD1 (6 bases). The germline V and J ends were trimmed by 4 bases and 5 bases, with 12 bases remaining between them. The CDR3 loop spans 14 amino acids. The germline V gene has CDR1 SGHAT and CDR2 FQNNGV. For the CDR3, the DNA is TGTGCCAGCAGCTCCGTCAGGGGACAAAACATTCAGTACTTC. Translated, it gives CASSSVRGQNIQYF. Combining the CDR3 with reference TRBV11-2 and TRBJ2-4 gives the whole variable domain EAGVAQSPRYKIIEKRQSVAFWCNPISGHATLYWYQQILGQGPKLLIQFQNNGVVDDSQLPKDRFSAERLKGVDSTLKIQPAKLEDSAVYLCASSSVRGQNIQYFGAGTRLSVL.

This clone occurred a few times. The chain links TRBV24-1 to TRBJ1-1, with 8 bases identical to TRBD1. CDR1 and CDR2 (germline): KGHDR, SFDVKD. V trimming: 3 bases; J trimming: 1 base; junction bases outside the gene matches: 3. This CDR3 spans 15 amino acids. The CDR3 coding sequence is TGTGCCACCAGTGATGACAGGGGATCGAACACTGAAGCTTTCTTT. It yields the protein CATSDDRGSNTEAFF.

The rearrangement joins TRBV28 to TRBJ1-1, with 8 bases lining up with TRBD1. The CDR3 runs to 15 residues. The germline V gene encodes CDR1 MDHEN and CDR2 SYDVKM. J gave up 6 bases and V 7 bases, and 13 bases lay outside the gene matches. The CDR3 DNA reads as TGTGCCAGCACCCCAGGGGGCAGGCTAAGGGCTGAAGCTTTCTTT. This sequence encodes CASTPGGRLRAEAFF.

This chain joins TRBV5-4 and TRBJ2-7, with TRBD2 matching over 8 bases. CDR1 is SGHNT and CDR2 is YYREEE in the germline V gene (reference sequence). CDR3 length: 14 amino acids. V trimming: 2 bases; J trimming: 5 bases; junction bases outside the gene matches: 6. The CDR3: CASSFLAGANEQYF. The CDR3 coding sequence is TGTGCCAGCAGCTTTCTAGCGGGCGCCAACGAGCAGTACTTC. The variable domain in full, completed from reference TRBV5-4 and TRBJ2-7, reads ETGVTQSPTHLIKTRGQQVTLRCSSQSGHNTVSWYQQALGQGPQFIFQYYREEENGRGNFPPRFSGLQFPNYSSELNVNALELDDSALYLCASSFLAGANEQYFGPGTRLTVT.

The chain uses TRBV4-3 and TRBJ1-6, with no clear D. Germline values: CDR1 LGHNA, CDR2 YSLEER. This CDR3 comprises 15 residues. V was cut by 3 bases and J by 5 bases, with 11 bases left in between. The CDR3 region has the DNA TGCGCCAGCAGCCACCTGAGAGGCAATAATTCACCCCTCCACTTT. Translating gives CASSHLRGNNSPLHF.

The V call is TRBV6-5, the J call TRBJ2-1; TRBD2 is a possible D gene (6 bases). Germline lookup yields CDR1 MNHEY and CDR2 SVGAGI. With 8 bases removed from V and 2 bases from J, the gap between germline ends came to 13 bases. The CDR3 has 14 residues. CDR3: CASQWAGTYNEQFF. CDR3 bases: TGTGCCAGCCAATGGGCGGGAACCTACAATGAGCAGTTCTTC.

The chain is built from TRBV7-2 and TRBJ1-5, with unresolved D. V was shortened by 1 base and J by 0 bases, with 7 bases between the two germline ends. This CDR3 is built from 15 residues. The germline CDR1 and CDR2 sequences are SGHTA and FQGNSA. CDR3 DNA sequence: TGTGCCAGCAGCTTAGATTACGGTAGCAATCAGCCCCAGCATTTT. Its translation: CASSLDYGSNQPQHF.